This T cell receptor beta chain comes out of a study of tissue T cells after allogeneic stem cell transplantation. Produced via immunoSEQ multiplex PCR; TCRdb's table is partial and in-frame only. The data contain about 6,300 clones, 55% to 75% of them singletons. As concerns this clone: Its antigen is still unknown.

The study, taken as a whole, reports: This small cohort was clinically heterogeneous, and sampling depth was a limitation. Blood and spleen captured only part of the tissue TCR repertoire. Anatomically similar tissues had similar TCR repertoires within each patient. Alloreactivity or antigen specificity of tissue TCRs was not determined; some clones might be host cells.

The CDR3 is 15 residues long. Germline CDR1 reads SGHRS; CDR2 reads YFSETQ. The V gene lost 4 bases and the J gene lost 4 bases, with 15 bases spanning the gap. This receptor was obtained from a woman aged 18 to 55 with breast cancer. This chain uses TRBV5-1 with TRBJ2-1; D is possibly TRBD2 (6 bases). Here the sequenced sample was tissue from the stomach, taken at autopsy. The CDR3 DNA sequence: TGCGCCAGCAGCCCGGAGGGGTCGGGTTACAATGAGCAGTTCTTC. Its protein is CASSPEGSGYNEQFF.